The clone carrying this T cell receptor beta chain is categorized as medium-sized (0.01 to 0.1%). What it recognizes is unknown. TCRbeta libraries were built with three rounds of nested PCR, modified from ARM-PCR. From the multiplex PCR reads, TCRdb called clonotypes with MiXCR, one entry per CDR3 protein. The table lists about 76,000 distinct CDR3 sequences, around two thirds of them singletons, with roughly 12% in the top ten. No cell sorting was done before RNA was extracted from the tissue. Trimming stripped 0 bases from V and 4 bases from J, with 18 bases between. Looked up from germline, CDR1 is SGHDN and CDR2 is FVKESK. This CDR3 has 17 residues. The data stem from a study of tumor and adjacent non-tumor tissue in lung cancer. Study-wide context: There were 11 to 12 adenocarcinoma, 2 squamous cell carcinoma and 1 small cell lung cancer cases. Broader study findings: Shorter survival was associated with higher TCR diversity in tumors.

V usage is TRBV14 and J usage is TRBJ1-2; a weak D match, TRBD1 (6 bases). This TCR was sampled from a woman in her 70s with non-small cell lung cancer. Sample: lung tumor tissue. CDR3 residues: CASSQDRVGTIFYGYTF. The CDR3 bases are TGTGCCAGCAGCCAAGATAGGGTCGGGACAATTTTCTATGGCTACACCTTC.